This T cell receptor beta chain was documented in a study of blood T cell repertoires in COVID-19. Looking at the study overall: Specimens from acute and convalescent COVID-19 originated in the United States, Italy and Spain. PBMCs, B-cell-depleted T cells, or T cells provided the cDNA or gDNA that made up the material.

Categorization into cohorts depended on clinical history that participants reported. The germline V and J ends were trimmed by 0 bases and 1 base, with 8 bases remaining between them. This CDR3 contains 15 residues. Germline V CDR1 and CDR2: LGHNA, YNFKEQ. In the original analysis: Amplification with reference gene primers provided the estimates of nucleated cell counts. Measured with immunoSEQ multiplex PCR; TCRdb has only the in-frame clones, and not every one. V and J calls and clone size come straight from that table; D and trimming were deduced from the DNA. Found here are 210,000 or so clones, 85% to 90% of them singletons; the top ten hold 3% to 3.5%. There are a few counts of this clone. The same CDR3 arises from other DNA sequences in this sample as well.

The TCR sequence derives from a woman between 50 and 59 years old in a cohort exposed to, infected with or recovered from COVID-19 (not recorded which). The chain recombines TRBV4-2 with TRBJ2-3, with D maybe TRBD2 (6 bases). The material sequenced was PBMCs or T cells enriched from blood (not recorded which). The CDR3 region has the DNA TGTGCCAGCAGCCAAGACAGGAGGGGCACAGATACGCAGTATTTT. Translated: CASSQDRRGTDTQYF.